One T cell receptor beta chain is described in this entry. Its specificity is unknown. Other DNA sequences in the sample encode the same CDR3. Each of the donors was a healthy adult who was HIV-negative and had not had a recent acute infection or vaccination. As originally analysed: ImmunoSEQ only sent back junction sequences with no quality scores, so filtering was done differently. Data came from immunoSEQ multiplex PCR; TCRdb stores just in-frame clones and leaves some out. V and J calls plus clone size are reproduced from that table; the DNA served to infer D and trimming. Among 90,000 to 130,000 clones listed, roughly two thirds were seen once. This entry is derived from a study of shared clonotypes between healthy human individuals. Study-level findings and limits: An anticipated effect of sequencing depth on clonotype sharing among donors was recognized.

Germline CDR1 and CDR2: MDHEN and SYDVKM. V was trimmed by 5 bases and J by 3 bases, leaving 8 bases between them. The CDR3 is 13 amino acids. The chain employs TRBV28 and TRBJ1-5, with D perhaps matching TRBD1 (5 bases). The clonotype comes from a woman aged 30 to 39 in good health. The sample comprised memory CD8+ T cells sorted from blood. Described subset: CD45RO+ cells pooled with CCR7-negative TemRA cells. The CDR3 DNA is TGTGCCAGCAGTGACAGCCTCAATCAGCCCCAGCATTTT. It codes for CASSDSLNQPQHF.